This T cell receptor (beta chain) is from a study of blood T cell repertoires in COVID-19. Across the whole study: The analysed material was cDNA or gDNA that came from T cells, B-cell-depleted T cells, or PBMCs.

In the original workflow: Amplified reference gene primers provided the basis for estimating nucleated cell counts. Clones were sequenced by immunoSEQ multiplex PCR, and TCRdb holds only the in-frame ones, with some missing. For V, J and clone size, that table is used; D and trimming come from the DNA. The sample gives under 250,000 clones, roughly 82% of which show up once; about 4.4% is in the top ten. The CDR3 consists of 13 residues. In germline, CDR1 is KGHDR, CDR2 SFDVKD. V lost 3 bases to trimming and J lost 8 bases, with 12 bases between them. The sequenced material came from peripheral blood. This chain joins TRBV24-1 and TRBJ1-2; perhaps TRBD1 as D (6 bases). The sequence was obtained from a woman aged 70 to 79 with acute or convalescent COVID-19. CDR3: CATSDGTLGGYTF. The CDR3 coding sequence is TGTGCCACCAGTGATGGGACACTGGGGGGCTACACCTTC.